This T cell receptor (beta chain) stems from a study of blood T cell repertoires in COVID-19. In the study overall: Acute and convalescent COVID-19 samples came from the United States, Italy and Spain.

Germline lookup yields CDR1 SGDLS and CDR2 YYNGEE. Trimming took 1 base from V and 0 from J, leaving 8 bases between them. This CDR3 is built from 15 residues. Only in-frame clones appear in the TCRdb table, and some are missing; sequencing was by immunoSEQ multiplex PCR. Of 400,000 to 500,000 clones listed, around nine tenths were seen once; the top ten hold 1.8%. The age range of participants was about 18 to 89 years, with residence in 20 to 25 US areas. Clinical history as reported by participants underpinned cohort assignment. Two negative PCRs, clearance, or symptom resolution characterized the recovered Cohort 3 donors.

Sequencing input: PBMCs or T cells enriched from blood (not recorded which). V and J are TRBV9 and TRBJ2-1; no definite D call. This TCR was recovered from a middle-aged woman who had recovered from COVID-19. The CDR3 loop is CASSVFENSYNEQFF. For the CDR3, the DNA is TGTGCCAGCAGCGTATTCGAGAACTCCTACAATGAGCAGTTCTTC.